The T cell receptor (beta chain) described here comes from a study of blood T cell repertoires in COVID-19. Study background: From the United States, Italy and Spain came samples of acute and convalescent COVID-19. The analysed material was cDNA or gDNA that came from T cells, B-cell-depleted T cells, or PBMCs.

This CDR3 has 16 amino acids. Trimming pared 0 bases from V and 6 bases from J, leaving 16 bases between. Germline V gene sequence: CDR1 SGHRS, CDR2 YFSETQ. Assignments of participants to cohorts depended upon their own reported clinical history. Per the authors' pipeline: Estimated nucleated cell counts came from reference gene primer amplification. The method was immunoSEQ multiplex PCR; TCRdb's version includes in-frame clones alone and lacks a portion of them. V and J calls and clone size are copied from that table; D and trimming were computed from the DNA. The sample lists a few hundred thousand clones, 88% occurring once.

The V gene is TRBV5-1, the J gene TRBJ2-1; perhaps TRBD2 as D (5 bases). The clonotype originates from a woman aged 40 to 55 with acute COVID-19. The sequencing input was PBMCs or T cells enriched from blood (not recorded which). In DNA, the CDR3 is TGCGCCAGCAGCTTGGCCGGGTCTGCGGGTAGCAATGAGCAGTTCTTC. Translation: CASSLAGSAGSNEQFF.